The 2 T cell receptor beta chains listed next were all sequenced from one sample in a study of OX40 agonist ivuxolimab in advanced cancers. Sequencing used immunoSEQ multiplex PCR; TCRdb keeps in-frame clones, though not all of them. The profile shows 60,000 to 90,000 clones, 90% of them singletons. The sample here was CD4+ or CD8+ T cells sorted from blood, taken in a trial of the OX40 agonist ivuxolimab. These TCRs come from an adult with an advanced solid tumor such as melanoma, head and neck, liver or kidney cancer.

This chain uses TRBV7-6 with TRBJ2-3; tentative D call: TRBD2 (5 bases). Germline-derived CDR1 and CDR2 are SGHVS and FNYEAQ. V was trimmed by 1 base and J by 3 bases, leaving 14 bases between them. The CDR3 has 16 residues. The CDR3 sequence: CASSLGPRGTTDTQYF. The CDR3 coding sequence is TGTGCCAGCAGCTTAGGCCCCCGGGGAACAACAGATACGCAGTATTTT.

The CDR3 region has the DNA TGTGCCAGCAGCTTTACAGGGGTGGACTATGGCTACACCTTC. Encoded protein: CASSFTGVDYGYTF. The chain carries TRBV7-2 and TRBJ1-2, with TRBD1 identical over 7 bases. The CDR3 runs 14 residues. The J segment lost 3 bases and the V segment lost 3 bases, leaving 4 bases of the junction unmatched. The germline gives CDR1 SGHTA, CDR2 FQGNSA.